These 28 T cell receptor beta chains were all obtained from the same sample, sequenced in a study of cytomegalovirus exposure and HLA in healthy donors. The PCR was carried out with 60 Vbeta primers and 13 Jbeta primers. TCRdb's table, derived via immunoSEQ multiplex PCR, lists solely in-frame clones and lacks some. Found here are 87,000 or so clones, approximately 7.7% of them singletons; the top ten hold under 3%. Material for sequencing was PBMCs. These receptors were obtained from a man in his forties or fifties in good health and CMV-seronegative.

This clone was counted only a few times. The V gene is TRBV6-1, the J gene TRBJ2-5; 9 nucleotides match TRBD1. Near its end, the DNA agrees better with TRBJ2-7, so the J call may be wrong. Germline CDR1 MNHNS, CDR2 SASEGT. The CDR3 is 13 amino acids. This CDR3 is CASRGTGWYEQYF. The CDR3 nucleotides are TGTGCCAGCAGGGGGACAGGGTGGTACGAGCAGTACTTC.

This clone has only a few counts. This sequence joins TRBV18 and TRBJ2-3; D is ambiguous. CDR1 is KGHSH and CDR2 is LQKENI in the germline V gene. Trimming took off 6 bases at V and 1 base at J, with 14 bases between the two ends. This CDR3 spans 15 amino acids. CDR3 sequence reads: CASSRSRVGTDTQYF. In nucleotides, the CDR3 is TGTGCCAGCTCCCGTTCACGGGTGGGCACAGATACGCAGTATTTT.

This clone was seen a few times. The DNA for the CDR3 is TGTGCCAGCAGCCAGGGGAAGATCGGTTCGCGAGAGACCCAGTACTTC. It yields the protein CASSQGKIGSRETQYF. The gene calls are TRBV5-4 and TRBJ2-5, with D tentatively TRBD1 (6 bases). V lost 4 bases and J lost 4, with 20 bases in between. The germline V gene encodes CDR1 SGHNT and CDR2 YYREEE (reference sequence). This CDR3 spans 16 amino acids.

The chain is built from TRBV28 and TRBJ1-6; weak D call: TRBD1 (5 bases). From germline, CDR1 is MDHEN and CDR2 SYDVKM. Trimming pared 1 base from V and 7 bases from J, leaving 8 bases between. The CDR3 covers 14 residues. DNA for the CDR3: TGTGCCAGCAGTTTATACCCAGGGAATTCACCCCTCCACTTT. Protein: CASSLYPGNSPLHF.

This clone has more than one count but fewer than ten. V gene TRBV29-1 combines with J gene TRBJ2-7; a weak D match, TRBD1 (5 bases). V was shortened by 3 bases and J by 0 bases, with 6 bases between the two germline ends. Germline values: CDR1 SQVTM, CDR2 ANQGSEA. CDR3 size: 12 residues. The CDR3 nucleotides read TGCAGCGTTGAGGGGCTCTCCTACGAGCAGTACTTC. Encoded protein: CSVEGLSYEQYF.

The chain is built from TRBV5-1 and TRBJ1-2; D may be TRBD1 (5 bases). In germline, CDR1 is SGHRS, CDR2 YFSETQ. The CDR3 is 15 residues long. The V end lost 1 base, the J end lost 3 bases, and 13 bases lay between the germline ends. CDR3 amino acids: CASSLTGGRDYGYTF. The CDR3 DNA reads TGCGCCAGCAGCTTGACGGGGGGTAGGGACTATGGCTACACCTTC.

The V and J genes are TRBV28 and TRBJ1-2, with D unresolved. The V and J ends lost 0 bases and 0 bases respectively, with 8 bases between them. Germline V gives CDR1 MDHEN, CDR2 SYDVKM. This CDR3 contains 15 residues. The CDR3 DNA sequence: TGTGCCAGCAGTTTATGGGCACCACCTAACTATGGCTACACCTTC. It encodes CASSLWAPPNYGYTF.

V gene TRBV6-1 combines with J gene TRBJ2-1; D is undetermined. V was shortened by 2 bases and J by 7 bases, with 18 bases between the two germline ends. Germline CDR1 and CDR2: MNHNS and SASEGT. This CDR3 comprises 16 residues. CDR3 loop: CASSEISRLKRNEQFF. CDR3 bases: TGTGCCAGCAGTGAAATCAGCAGGCTAAAAAGGAATGAGCAGTTCTTC.

In this sample, this clone turned up a few times. The chain has TRBV18 and TRBJ2-6, with D possibly matching TRBD1 (6 bases). V lost 5 bases, J lost 1 base, and 9 bases lay in between. Germline lookup yields CDR1 KGHSH and CDR2 LQKENI. The CDR3 is 15 amino acids. For the CDR3, the DNA is TGTGCCAGCTCAGAACAGGGTTCTGGGGCCAACGTCCTGACTTTC. This encodes CASSEQGSGANVLTF.

This clone was observed a handful of times. V is TRBV4-3 and J is TRBJ1-2; TRBD1 aligns across 9 bases. Germline CDR1 reads LGHNA; CDR2 reads YSLEER. The ends lost 4 bases at V and 5 bases at J; junction bases unmatched: 5. The CDR3 loop spans 14 amino acids. CDR3 nucleotide sequence: TGCGCCAGCAGCCCCGGAGACAGGGGGTATGGCTACACCTTC. Translated: CASSPGDRGYGYTF.

The chain couples TRBV28 to TRBJ2-5; 12 bases align to TRBD2. CDR1 and CDR2 (germline): MDHEN, SYDVKM. The CDR3 runs to 16 residues. Losses at the gene ends were 5 bases for V and 1 base for J; bases not matched to a gene: 5. CDR3 sequence (DNA): TGTGCCAGCAGTGTACAACTAGCGGGGGGCCAAGAGACCCAGTACTTC. As protein: CASSVQLAGGQETQYF.

The chain has TRBV5-6 and TRBJ2-7; D not resolved. V lost 4 bases, J lost 4 bases, and 6 bases lay in between. Germline V gives CDR1 SGHDT, CDR2 YYEEEE. The CDR3 runs to 11 residues. In DNA, the CDR3 is TGTGCCAGCAGCCAGAATTACGAGCAGTACTTC. Protein product: CASSQNYEQYF.

This clone was seen more than once but under ten times. The J gene is TRBJ1-2, the V gene TRBV2, with D hard to call. Germline assignment: CDR1 SNHLY and CDR2 FYNNEI. The CDR3 is made up of 12 amino acids. Trimming removed 1 base from V and 7 bases from J, with 7 bases in between. The CDR3, as DNA: TGTGCCAGCAGTGAAGACGAGGCTGGCTACACCTTC. Its translation: CASSEDEAGYTF.

CDR3 DNA sequence: TGTGCCAGCAGCAAAGGGACAGGGAGGGATTTAACTCCTAATGAAAAACTGTTTTTT. It is translated as CASSKGTGRDLTPNEKLFF. The J gene is TRBJ1-4, the V gene TRBV21-1; TRBD1, the table's D call, was not compared with the DNA. TRBV21-1 constitutes a pseudogene. This CDR3 is 19 amino acids long.

V usage is TRBV28 and J usage is TRBJ1-5; 9 bases agree with TRBD1. Unmatched junction bases numbered 8, after V lost 5 bases and J lost 3 bases. Germline CDR1 and CDR2: MDHEN and SYDVKM. The CDR3 totals 16 residues. In DNA form, the CDR3 reads TGTGCCAGCAGTAGGACAGGGGTGTTCGACAATCAGCCCCAGCATTTT. Translating it yields CASSRTGVFDNQPQHF.

This clone was observed a handful of times. This likely comes from a read error, as the CDR3 has no conserved phenylalanine or tryptophan at its end. The DNA is left out, because the CDR3 cannot be placed on it with certainty; the CDR3 is given as TCRdb lists it. CDR3 residues: CASSSGPIRDRGKTL. This chain links TRBV28 with TRBJ1-2; the DNA was not used to check the table's D call, TRBD1. In germline, CDR1 is MDHEN, CDR2 SYDVKM. The CDR3 extends over 15 residues, inclusive of both ends.

This clone came up a few times. The chain joins TRBV27 to TRBJ1-3, with a tentative D call TRBD1 (5 bases). Germline CDR1 and CDR2: MNHEY and SMNVEV (reference sequence). This CDR3 has 15 residues. V was cut by 8 bases and J by 1 base, with 15 bases left in between. This CDR3 is CASGNARGSGNTIYF. In DNA, the CDR3 is TGTGCCAGCGGTAACGCAAGGGGATCTGGAAACACCATATATTTT.

The V and J genes are TRBV10-1 and TRBJ2-2; a possible D gene is TRBD2 (6 bases). The CDR3 contains 14 residues. With 2 bases removed from V and 6 bases from J, the gap between germline ends came to 10 bases. Looked up from germline, CDR1 is WNHNN and CDR2 is SYGVQD (reference sequence). The CDR3 coding sequence is TGCGCCAGCAGTGAGCAAGGGGAGGCCGGGGAGCTGTTTTTT. Translating it yields CASSEQGEAGELFF.

The rearrangement links TRBV7-6 to TRBJ1-4; D ambiguous. The CDR3 sequence is 13 residues long. The V gene lost 4 bases and the J gene lost 8 bases, with 11 bases spanning the gap. Germline-derived CDR1 and CDR2 are SGHVS and FNYEAQ. The CDR3: CASSSEAGEKLFF. CDR3 coding DNA: TGTGCCAGCAGCTCAGAGGCTGGGGAAAAACTGTTTTTT.

V gene TRBV6-5 combines with J gene TRBJ2-1; 8 positions match TRBD2. Germline CDR1 is MNHEY and CDR2 is SVGAGI. Germline trimming cut 3 bases from V and 12 bases from J; bases unmatched to any gene: 16. The CDR3 totals 16 residues. The CDR3 sequence: CASSYGGAGGFRSQFF. The DNA of the CDR3 is TGTGCCAGCAGTTATGGGGGCGCGGGGGGTTTTCGGTCGCAGTTCTTC.

This clone was observed a few times. The chain is built from TRBV5-6 and TRBJ2-3; TRBD2 matches 8 bases. Looked up from germline, CDR1 is SGHDT and CDR2 is YYEEEE. After removal of 2 bases from V and 6 bases from J, the junction contained 8 bases not matched to a gene. This CDR3 has 15 residues. CDR3 nucleotides: TGTGCCAGCAGCTTCTCCAGCGGGGGCTGGGATACGCAGTATTTT. It encodes CASSFSSGGWDTQYF.

This clone was observed a handful of times. The rearrangement links TRBV11-2 to TRBJ1-1; a possible D gene is TRBD1 (5 bases). V lost 5 bases and J lost 1, with 11 bases in between. The CDR3 has 14 amino acids. The germline V gene encodes CDR1 SGHAT and CDR2 FQNNGV. The CDR3: CASSSPGGNTEAFF. Written as DNA, the CDR3 is TGTGCCAGCAGCAGTCCGGGGGGGAACACTGAAGCTTTCTTT.

This clone was found a few times. The chain links TRBV27 to TRBJ2-5, with TRBD2 identical over 7 bases. Trimming removed 2 bases from V and 5 bases from J; junction bases left unmatched: 5. The CDR3 covers 14 residues. Germline assignment: CDR1 MNHEY and CDR2 SMNVEV (reference sequence). CDR3 sequence (DNA): TGTGCCAGCAGTTTAGCGGGGAGGGAGGAGACCCAGTACTTC. It yields the protein CASSLAGREETQYF.

This clone was observed a few times. The chain carries TRBV7-8 and TRBJ2-3; D is possibly TRBD1 (6 bases). The CDR3 is 14 amino acids. In germline, CDR1 is SGHVS, CDR2 FQNEAQ. Trimming pared 4 bases from V and 5 bases from J, leaving 13 bases between. CDR3 DNA: TGTGCCAGCAGCTCGAGCAGGGGCAAAGATACGCAGTATTTT. Protein: CASSSSRGKDTQYF.

This clone has a handful of counts. This chain links TRBV27 with TRBJ1-2, with 11 bases lining up with TRBD1. The CDR3 loop spans 14 amino acids. Germline V lookup: CDR1 MNHEY, CDR2 SMNVEV (reference sequence). V shed 5 bases and J 6 bases; nucleotides not matched to a gene: 5. The CDR3 loop reads CASSPWTGGHGYTF. CDR3 in DNA: TGTGCCAGCAGTCCCTGGACAGGGGGCCATGGCTACACCTTC.

This clone turned up a few times. V is TRBV5-4 and J is TRBJ2-1; D is perhaps TRBD2 (6 bases). Germline CDR1 reads SGHNT; CDR2 reads YYREEE (reference sequence). CDR3 length equals 14 residues. The V end was cut by 0 bases, the J end by 8 bases, with 12 bases between. For the CDR3, the DNA is TGTGCCAGCAGCTTGGAGGCGGGGTCGGATGAGCAGTTCTTC. This sequence encodes CASSLEAGSDEQFF.

The genes are TRBV20-1 and TRBJ2-4; TRBD1 matches 7 bases. Germline CDR1 reads DFQATT; CDR2 reads SNEGSKA (reference sequence). The CDR3 contains 11 residues. The V gene end was trimmed by 6 bases and the J gene end by 8 bases; junction bases not matched to a gene: 4. DNA of the CDR3: TGCAGTGCAGGAGACAGGGACATTCAGTACTTC. As protein: CSAGDRDIQYF.

The rearrangement uses TRBV2 and TRBJ2-1, with TRBD2 identical over 9 bases. The CDR3 is made up of 15 amino acids. Germline CDR1 and CDR2: SNHLY and FYNNEI. Trimming took 7 bases from V and 5 from J; bases not matched to a gene: 9. The CDR3 DNA is TGTGCCAGCAATTCTGGCGGGAGGGCTCACAATGAGCAGTTCTTC. This encodes CASNSGGRAHNEQFF. The entire variable domain, with the rest obtained from reference TRBV2 and TRBJ2-1, is as follows: EPEVTQTPSHQVTQMGQEVILRCVPISNHLYFYWYRQILGQKVEFLVSFYNNEISEKSEIFDDQFSVERPDGSNFTLKIRSTKLEDSAMYFCASNSGGRAHNEQFFGPGTRLTVL.